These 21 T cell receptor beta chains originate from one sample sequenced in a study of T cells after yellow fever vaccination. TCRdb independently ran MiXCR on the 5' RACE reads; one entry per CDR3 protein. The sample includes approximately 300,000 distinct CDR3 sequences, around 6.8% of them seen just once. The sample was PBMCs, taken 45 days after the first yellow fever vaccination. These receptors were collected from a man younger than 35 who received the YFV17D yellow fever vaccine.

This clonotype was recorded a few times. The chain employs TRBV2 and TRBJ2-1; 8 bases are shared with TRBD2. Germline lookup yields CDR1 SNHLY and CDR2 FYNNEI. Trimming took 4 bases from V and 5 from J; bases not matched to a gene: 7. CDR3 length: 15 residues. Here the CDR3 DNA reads TGTGCCAGCAGTGCGGAAAGAGCGGGAGACAATGAGCAGTTCTTC. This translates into CASSAERAGDNEQFF.

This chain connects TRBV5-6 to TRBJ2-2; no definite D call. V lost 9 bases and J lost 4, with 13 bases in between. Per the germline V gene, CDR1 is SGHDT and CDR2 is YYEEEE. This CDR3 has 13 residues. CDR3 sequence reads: CAMANGVTGELFF. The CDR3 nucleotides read TGTGCCATGGCGAATGGAGTCACCGGGGAGCTGTTTTTT.

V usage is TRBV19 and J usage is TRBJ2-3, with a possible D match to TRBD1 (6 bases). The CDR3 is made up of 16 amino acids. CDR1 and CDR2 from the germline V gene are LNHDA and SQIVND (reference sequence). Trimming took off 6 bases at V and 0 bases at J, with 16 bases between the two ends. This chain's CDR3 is CASSRVRDISTDTQYF. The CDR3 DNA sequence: TGTGCCAGTAGCCGGGTCCGGGACATTAGCACAGATACGCAGTATTTT.

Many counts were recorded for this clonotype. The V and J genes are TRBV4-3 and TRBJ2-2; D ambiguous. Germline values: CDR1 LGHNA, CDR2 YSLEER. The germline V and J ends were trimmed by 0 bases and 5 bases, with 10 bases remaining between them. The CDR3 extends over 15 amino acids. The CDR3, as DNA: TGCGCCAGCAGCCAAGATAGGATGGAAACCGGGGAGCTGTTTTTT. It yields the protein CASSQDRMETGELFF.

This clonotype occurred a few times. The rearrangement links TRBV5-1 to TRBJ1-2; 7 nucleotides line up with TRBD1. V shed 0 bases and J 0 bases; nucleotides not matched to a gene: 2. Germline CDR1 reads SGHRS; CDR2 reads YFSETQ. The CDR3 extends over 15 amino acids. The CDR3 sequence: CASSLGDSPNYGYTF. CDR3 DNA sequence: TGCGCCAGCAGCTTGGGGGACAGTCCTAACTATGGCTACACCTTC. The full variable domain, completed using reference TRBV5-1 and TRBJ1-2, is KAGVTQTPRYLIKTRGQQVTLSCSPISGHRSVSWYQQTPGQGLQFLFEYFSETQRNKGNFPGRFSGRQFSNSRSEMNVSTLELGDSALYLCASSLGDSPNYGYTFGSGTRLTVV.

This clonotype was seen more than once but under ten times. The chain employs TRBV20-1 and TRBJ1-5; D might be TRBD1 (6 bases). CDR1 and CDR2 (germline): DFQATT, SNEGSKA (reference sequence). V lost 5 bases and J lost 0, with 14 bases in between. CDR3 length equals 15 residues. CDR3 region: CSADEGGYSNQPQHF. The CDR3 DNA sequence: TGCAGTGCTGATGAGGGGGGTTATAGCAATCAGCCCCAGCATTTT.

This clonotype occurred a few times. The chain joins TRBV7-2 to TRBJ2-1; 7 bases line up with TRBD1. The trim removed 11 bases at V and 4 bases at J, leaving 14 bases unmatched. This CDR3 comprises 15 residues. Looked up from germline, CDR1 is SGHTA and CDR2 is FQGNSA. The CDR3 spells CAVVPVGTVYNEQFF. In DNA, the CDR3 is TGTGCCGTAGTACCGGTGGGGACAGTTTACAATGAGCAGTTCTTC.

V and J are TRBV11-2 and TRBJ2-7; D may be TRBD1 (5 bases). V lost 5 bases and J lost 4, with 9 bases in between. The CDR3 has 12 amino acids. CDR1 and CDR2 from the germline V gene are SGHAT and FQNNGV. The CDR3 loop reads CASSTRVYEQYF. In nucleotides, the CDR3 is TGTGCCAGCAGCACCAGGGTGTACGAGCAGTACTTC.

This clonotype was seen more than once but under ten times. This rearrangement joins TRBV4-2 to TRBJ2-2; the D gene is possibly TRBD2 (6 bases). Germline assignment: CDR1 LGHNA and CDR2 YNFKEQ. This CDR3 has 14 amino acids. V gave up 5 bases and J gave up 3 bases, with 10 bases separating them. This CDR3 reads CASSSSGDTGELFF. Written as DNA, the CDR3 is TGTGCCAGCAGCTCCTCGGGGGACACCGGGGAGCTGTTTTTT.

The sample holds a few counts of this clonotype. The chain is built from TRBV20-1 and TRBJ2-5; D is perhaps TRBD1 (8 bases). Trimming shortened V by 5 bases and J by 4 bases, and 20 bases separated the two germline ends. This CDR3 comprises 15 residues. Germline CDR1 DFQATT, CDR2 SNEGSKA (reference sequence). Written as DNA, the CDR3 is TGCAGTGCTTTCCGGACAGGGCCGGGAGGAGAGACCCAGTACTTC. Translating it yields CSAFRTGPGGETQYF.

For the CDR3, the DNA is TGCGCCAGCAGCTTGGAAGGGATTATCCCACGCACAGATACGCAGTATTTT. Encoded protein: CASSLEGIIPRTDTQYF. The chain employs TRBV5-1 and TRBJ2-3; D gene unclear. CDR1 SGHRS and CDR2 YFSETQ come from the germline V gene. This CDR3 comprises 17 residues. V was trimmed by 0 bases and J by 1 base, leaving 15 bases between them.

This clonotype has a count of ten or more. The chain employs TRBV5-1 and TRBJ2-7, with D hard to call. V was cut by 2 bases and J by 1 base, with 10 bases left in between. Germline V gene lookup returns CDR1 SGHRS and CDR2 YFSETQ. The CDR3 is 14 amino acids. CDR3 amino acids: CASSFSLSSYEQYF. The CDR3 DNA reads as TGCGCCAGCAGCTTCTCACTGTCGTCCTACGAGCAGTACTTC.

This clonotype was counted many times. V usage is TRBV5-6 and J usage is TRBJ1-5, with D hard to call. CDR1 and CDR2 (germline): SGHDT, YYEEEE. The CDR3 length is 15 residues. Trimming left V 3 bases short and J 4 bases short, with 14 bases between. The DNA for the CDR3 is TGTGCCAGCAGCTCGTGGAGTTTTTGGAATCAGCCCCAGCATTTT. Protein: CASSSWSFWNQPQHF.

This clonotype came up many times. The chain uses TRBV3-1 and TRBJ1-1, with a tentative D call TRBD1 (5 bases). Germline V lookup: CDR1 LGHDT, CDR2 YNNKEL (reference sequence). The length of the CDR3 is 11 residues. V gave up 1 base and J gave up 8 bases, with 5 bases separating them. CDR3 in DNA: TGTGCCAGCAGCCAAGGGGGCGAAGCTTTCTTT. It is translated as CASSQGGEAFF. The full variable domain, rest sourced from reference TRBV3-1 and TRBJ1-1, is DTAVSQTPKYLVTQMGNDKSIKCEQNLGHDTMYWYKQDSKKFLKIMFSYNNKELIINETVPNRFSPKSPDKAHLNLHINSLELGDSAVYFCASSQGGEAFFGQGTRLTVV.

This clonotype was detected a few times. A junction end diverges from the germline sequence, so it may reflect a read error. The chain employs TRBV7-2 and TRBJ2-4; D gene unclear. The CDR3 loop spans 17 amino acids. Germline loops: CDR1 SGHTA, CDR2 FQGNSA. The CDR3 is CASNLNSVELAKNIQYF. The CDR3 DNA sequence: TGTGCCAGCAACTTAAACTCCGTAGAGCTAGCCAAAAACATTCAGTACTTC.

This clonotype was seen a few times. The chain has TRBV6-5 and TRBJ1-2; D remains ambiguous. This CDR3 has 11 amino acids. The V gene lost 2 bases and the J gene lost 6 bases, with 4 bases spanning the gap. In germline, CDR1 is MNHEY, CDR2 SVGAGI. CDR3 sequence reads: CASSYKNGYTF. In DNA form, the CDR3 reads TGTGCCAGCAGTTACAAGAATGGCTACACCTTC.

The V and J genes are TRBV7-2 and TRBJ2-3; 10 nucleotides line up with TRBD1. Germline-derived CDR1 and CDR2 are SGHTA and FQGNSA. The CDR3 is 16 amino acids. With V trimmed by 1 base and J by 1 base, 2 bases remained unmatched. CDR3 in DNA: TGTGCCAGCAGCTTAGTAGGGACAGGGGGCACAGATACGCAGTATTTT. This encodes CASSLVGTGGTDTQYF.

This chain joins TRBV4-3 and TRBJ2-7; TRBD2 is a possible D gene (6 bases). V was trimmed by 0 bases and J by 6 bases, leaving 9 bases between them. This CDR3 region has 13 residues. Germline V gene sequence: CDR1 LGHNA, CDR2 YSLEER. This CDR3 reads CASSQDGGLEQYF. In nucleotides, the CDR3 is TGCGCCAGCAGCCAAGATGGAGGGCTCGAGCAGTACTTC.

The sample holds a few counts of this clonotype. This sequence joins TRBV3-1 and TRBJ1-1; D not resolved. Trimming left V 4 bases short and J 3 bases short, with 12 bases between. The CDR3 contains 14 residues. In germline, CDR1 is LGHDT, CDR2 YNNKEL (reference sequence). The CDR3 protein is CASSLRWWDTEAFF. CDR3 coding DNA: TGTGCCAGCAGCCTCAGGTGGTGGGACACTGAAGCTTTCTTT.

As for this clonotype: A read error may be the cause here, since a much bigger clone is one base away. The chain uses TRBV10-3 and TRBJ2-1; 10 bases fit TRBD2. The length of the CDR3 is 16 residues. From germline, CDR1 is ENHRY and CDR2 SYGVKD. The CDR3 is CATSDRSGGASNEQFF. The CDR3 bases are TGTGCCACCAGTGACCGGAGCGGGGGGGCCTCCAATGAGCAGTTCTTC.

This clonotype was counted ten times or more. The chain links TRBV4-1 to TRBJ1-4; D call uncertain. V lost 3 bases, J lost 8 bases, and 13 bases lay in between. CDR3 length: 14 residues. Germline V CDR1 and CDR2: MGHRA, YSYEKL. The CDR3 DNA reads TGCGCCAGCAGCCAGGAGGGCAAAGGCGAAAAACTGTTTTTT. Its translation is CASSQEGKGEKLFF.